The sequence of this T cell receptor beta chain was determined in a study of T cell responses to AZD1222 COVID-19 vaccine. TCRdb's copy holds only in-frame clones and misses some; the assay was immunoSEQ multiplex PCR. The data contain some 97,000 clones, about 89% of them singletons. Turning to this clone: Its matching antigen is unknown.

Whole-study findings and limits: Nearly half of spike-specific TCRs reportedly go after variant regions that carry no mutations. Vaccine-related CD4 TCRs covered spike, predominating at 160-218 and 743-854.

This CDR3 is built from 12 residues. The V end was cut by 2 bases, the J end by 12 bases, with 8 bases between. Germline V gene sequence: CDR1 SNHLY, CDR2 FYNNEI. The sequenced sample was peripheral blood, obtained on day 0 of AZD1222 vaccination. This chain joins TRBV2 and TRBJ1-6, with D unclear. The receptor's source is an adult in good health. CDR3 bases: TGTGCCAGCAGTGAACAGGCGGGACCCCTCCACTTT. Translation gives CASSEQAGPLHF.